This T cell receptor (beta chain) was profiled in a study of cytomegalovirus exposure and HLA in healthy donors. About the study: Counted in an early data release were roughly 81 million unique TCRs from HLA-typed donors. Ancestry clustering placed roughly four fifths of around 400 genotyped donors in the Caucasian-associated cluster. Overall study findings and caveats: Specificity for CMV antigens was confirmed in vitro for three of the CMV-associated chains.

The PCR employed 60 Vbeta primers together with 13 Jbeta primers. Using immunoSEQ multiplex PCR, the repertoire was profiled, and TCRdb retains in-frame clones only, with some absent. Of around 160,000 clones in the sample, more than 60% were seen once. A note on this clone: The antigen is unknown.

The source is a male donor in good health and CMV-seronegative. Sequenced sample: PBMCs.

In DNA, the CDR3 is TGCGCCAGCAGCTTGGGTACAGCTAATGAAAAACTGTTTTTT. This gives the protein CASSLGTANEKLFF. The rearrangement joins TRBV5-1 to TRBJ1-4; D ambiguous. V dropped 0 bases and J dropped 3 bases, with 6 bases sitting between them. Per germline, CDR1 SGHRS and CDR2 YFSETQ. The CDR3 loop spans 14 amino acids.